The 12 T cell receptor beta chains reported below all come from one sample, sequenced in a study of CD8+ T cells in alopecia areata. RNA extraction was followed by reverse transcription into cDNA, which acted as the sequencing template. Profiled with immunoSEQ multiplex PCR; TCRdb holds only in-frame clones, not every one. The sample includes more than 200,000 clones, roughly 44% seen only once; the top ten take approximately 2.9%. Treatment specified: oral pan-JAK inhibitor, 5-10 mg twice daily. This specimen was CD4+ T cells sorted from blood, taken around week 36, from a patient treated with tofacitinib. The receptors were gathered from a human donor with alopecia areata.

The chain uses TRBV6-1 and TRBJ2-3; 14 bases are shared with TRBD2. Germline CDR1 is MNHNS and CDR2 is SASEGT. CDR3 length equals 17 residues. V was clipped by 4 bases and J by 5 bases; unmatched bases: 8. This CDR3 is CASSARLAGGPKDTQYF. The CDR3 DNA reads as TGTGCCAGCAGTGCAAGACTAGCGGGAGGGCCCAAAGATACGCAGTATTTT.

The sample holds a few counts of this clone. The rearrangement joins TRBV7-9 to TRBJ1-1; TRBD1 agrees at 7 bases. The CDR3 spans 16 residues. V gave up 2 bases and J gave up 0 bases; unmatched junction bases: 6. Per germline, CDR1 SEHNR and CDR2 FQNEAQ (reference sequence). The CDR3 DNA reads TGTGCCAGCAGCTTAATAGGACAGGCGATGAACACTGAAGCTTTCTTT. Residues: CASSLIGQAMNTEAFF.

Only a few counts were recorded for this clone. CDR3: CATLPPYAYEQYF. The CDR3 coding sequence is TGTGCCACCCTACCCCCTTATGCCTACGAGCAGTACTTC. The chain recombines TRBV25-1 with TRBJ2-7; D remains ambiguous. V dropped 10 bases and J dropped 2 bases, with 15 bases sitting between them. CDR3 length equals 13 residues. Germline V gives CDR1 MGHDK, CDR2 SYGVNS.

This clone appeared a single time. V is TRBV25-1 and J is TRBJ2-7, with 8 bases fitting TRBD1. Germline assignment: CDR1 MGHDK and CDR2 SYGVNS. The CDR3 spans 14 residues. V lost 6 bases, J lost 2 bases, and 6 bases stayed unmatched. The CDR3 nucleotides read TGTGCCAGCAGAAAGACAGGGGCCCCCTACGAGCAGTACTTC. Protein: CASRKTGAPYEQYF.

The V and J genes are TRBV5-4 and TRBJ2-3, with 8 bases lining up with TRBD1. CDR1 SGHNT and CDR2 YYREEE come from the germline V gene (reference sequence). V was pared by 5 bases and J by 4 bases, with 12 bases of the junction left unmatched. The CDR3 covers 16 residues. The CDR3, as DNA: TGTGCCAGCAGGGAGGGGACAGGCGGTCATGCAGATACGCAGTATTTT. It yields the protein CASREGTGGHADTQYF.

The chain links TRBV7-2 to TRBJ2-7; D gene ambiguous. CDR3 size: 13 residues. V gave up 3 bases and J gave up 3 bases, with 9 bases separating them. Germline-derived CDR1 and CDR2 are SGHTA and FQGNSA. CDR3 nucleotide sequence: TGTGCCAGCAGCTTCAACAGACTCTACGAGCAGTACTTC. It translates to CASSFNRLYEQYF.

The chain recombines TRBV30 with TRBJ1-4; D is ambiguous. This CDR3 contains 13 residues. V was pared by 3 bases and J by 4 bases, with 9 bases between. Per the germline V gene, CDR1 is GTSNPN and CDR2 is SVGIG (reference sequence). Written as DNA, the CDR3 is TGTGCCTGGAGCGGGAGGATTAATGAAAAACTGTTTTTT. It translates to CAWSGRINEKLFF.

The rearrangement joins TRBV6-1 to TRBJ1-5; D is ambiguous. The CDR3 totals 14 residues. V lost 8 bases and J 6 bases, leaving 17 bases between the germline ends. CDR1 is MNHNS and CDR2 is SASEGT in the germline V gene. CDR3 sequence reads: CASGRELGIQPQHF. The CDR3 DNA follows: TGTGCCAGCGGGAGAGAGCTTGGCATTCAGCCCCAGCATTTT.

J is TRBJ1-3 and V is TRBV18; 10 positions agree with TRBD1. The CDR3 sequence is 16 residues long. With 3 bases clipped from V and 0 bases from J, the junction kept 2 bases outside the gene matches. Germline V gene lookup returns CDR1 KGHSH and CDR2 LQKENI. The CDR3 sequence: CASSPGTGASGNTIYF. The CDR3 nucleotides read TGTGCCAGCTCACCTGGGACAGGGGCCTCTGGAAACACCATATATTTT.

This chain uses TRBV29-1 with TRBJ2-5, with 9 bases aligning to TRBD1. Trimming took 2 bases from V and 1 from J; bases not matched to a gene: 2. The CDR3 sequence is 14 residues long. CDR1 and CDR2 (germline): SQVTM, ANQGSEA. The CDR3 protein is CSVERDRVQETQYF. The DNA of the CDR3 is TGCAGCGTTGAAAGGGACAGGGTCCAAGAGACCCAGTACTTC.

The V call is TRBV25-1, the J call TRBJ1-1; TRBD1 is a possible D gene (5 bases). This CDR3 comprises 15 residues. Germline loops: CDR1 MGHDK, CDR2 SYGVNS. V was clipped by 6 bases and J by 1 base, with 15 bases between them. CDR3 sequence (DNA): TGTGCCAGCAGGAGTGGGACGAGAGCGAACACTGAAGCTTTCTTT. Its protein product is CASRSGTRANTEAFF.

This clone came up many times. This chain links TRBV29-1 with TRBJ1-5, with D uncertain. Germline CDR1 SQVTM, CDR2 ANQGSEA. V shed 4 bases and J shed 5 bases, with 6 bases lying between them. The CDR3 extends over 11 amino acids. CDR3 sequence (DNA): TGCAGCGTTGGGGAGCATCAGCCCCAGCATTTT. Its protein is CSVGEHQPQHF.